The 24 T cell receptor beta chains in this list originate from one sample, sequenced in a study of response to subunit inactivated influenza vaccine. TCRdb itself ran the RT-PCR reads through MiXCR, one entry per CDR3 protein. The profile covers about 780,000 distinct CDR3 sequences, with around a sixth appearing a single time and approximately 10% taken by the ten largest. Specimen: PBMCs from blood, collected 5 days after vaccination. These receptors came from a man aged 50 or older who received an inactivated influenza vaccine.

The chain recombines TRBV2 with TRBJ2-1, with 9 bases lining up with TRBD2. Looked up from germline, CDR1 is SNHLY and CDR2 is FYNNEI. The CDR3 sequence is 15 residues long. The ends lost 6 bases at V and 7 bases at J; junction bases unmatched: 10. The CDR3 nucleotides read TGTGCCAGCAGCCCCACTGGCGGGAGGGCGAATGAGCAGTTCTTC. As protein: CASSPTGGRANEQFF.

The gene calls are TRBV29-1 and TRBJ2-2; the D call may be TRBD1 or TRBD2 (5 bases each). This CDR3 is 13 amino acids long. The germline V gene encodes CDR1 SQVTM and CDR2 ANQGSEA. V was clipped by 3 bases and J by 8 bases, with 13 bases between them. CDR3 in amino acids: CSVDEGRAGELFF. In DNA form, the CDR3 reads TGCAGCGTTGATGAGGGGAGAGCGGGGGAGCTGTTTTTT.

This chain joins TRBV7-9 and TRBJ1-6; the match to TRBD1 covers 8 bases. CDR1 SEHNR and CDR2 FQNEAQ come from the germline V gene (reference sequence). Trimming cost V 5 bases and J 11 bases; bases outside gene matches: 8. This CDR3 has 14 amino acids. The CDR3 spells CASSQDRDLAPLHF. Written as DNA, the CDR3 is TGTGCCAGCAGCCAGGACAGGGATCTAGCACCCCTCCACTTT. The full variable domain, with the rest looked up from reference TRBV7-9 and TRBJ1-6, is DTGVSQNPRHKITKRGQNVTFRCDPISEHNRLYWYRQTLGQGPEFLTYFQNEAQLEKSRLLSDRFSAERPKGSFSTLEIQRTEQGDSAMYLCASSQDRDLAPLHFGNGTRLTVT.

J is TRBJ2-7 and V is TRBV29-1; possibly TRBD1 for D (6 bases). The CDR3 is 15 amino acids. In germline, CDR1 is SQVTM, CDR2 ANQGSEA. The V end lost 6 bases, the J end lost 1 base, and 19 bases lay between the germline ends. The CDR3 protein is CSVLPGQRTSYEQYF. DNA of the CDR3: TGCAGCGTGCTCCCCGGACAGCGAACTTCCTACGAGCAGTACTTC.

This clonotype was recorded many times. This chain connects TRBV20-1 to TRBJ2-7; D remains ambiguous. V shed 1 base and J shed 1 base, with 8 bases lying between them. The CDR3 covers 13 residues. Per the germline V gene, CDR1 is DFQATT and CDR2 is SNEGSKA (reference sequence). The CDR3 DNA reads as TGCAGTGCTAGAGGTCCAGGTTCCTACGAGCAGTACTTC. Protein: CSARGPGSYEQYF.

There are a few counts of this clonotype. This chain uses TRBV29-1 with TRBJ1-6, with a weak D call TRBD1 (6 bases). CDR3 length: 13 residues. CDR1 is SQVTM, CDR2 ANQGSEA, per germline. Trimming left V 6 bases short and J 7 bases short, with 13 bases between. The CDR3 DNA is TGCAGCGTCTCCACAGGGACCAATTCACCCCTCCACTTT. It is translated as CSVSTGTNSPLHF.

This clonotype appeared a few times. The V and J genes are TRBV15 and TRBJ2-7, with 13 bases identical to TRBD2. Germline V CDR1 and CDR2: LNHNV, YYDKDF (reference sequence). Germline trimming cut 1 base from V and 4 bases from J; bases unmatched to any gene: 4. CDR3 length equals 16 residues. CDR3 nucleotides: TGTGCCACCAGCAGAGGTGGACTAGCGGGAGAATACGAGCAGTACTTC. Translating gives CATSRGGLAGEYEQYF.

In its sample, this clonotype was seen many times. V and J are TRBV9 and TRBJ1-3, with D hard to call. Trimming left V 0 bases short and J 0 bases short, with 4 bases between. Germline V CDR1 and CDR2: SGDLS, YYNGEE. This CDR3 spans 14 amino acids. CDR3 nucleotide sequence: TGTGCCAGCAGCGTAGACAGCTCTGGAAACACCATATATTTT. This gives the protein CASSVDSSGNTIYF.

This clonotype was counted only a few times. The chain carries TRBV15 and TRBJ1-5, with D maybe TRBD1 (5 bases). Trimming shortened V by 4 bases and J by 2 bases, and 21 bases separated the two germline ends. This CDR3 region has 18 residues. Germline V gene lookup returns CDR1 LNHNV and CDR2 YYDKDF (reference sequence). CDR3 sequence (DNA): TGTGCCACCAGCACACACTGGGACCTAAAGGGTGGCAATCAGCCCCAGCATTTT. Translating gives CATSTHWDLKGGNQPQHF.

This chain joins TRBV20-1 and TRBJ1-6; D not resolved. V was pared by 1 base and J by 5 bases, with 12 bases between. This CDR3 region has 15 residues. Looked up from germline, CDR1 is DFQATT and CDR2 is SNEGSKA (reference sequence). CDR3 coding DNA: TGCAGTGCTAGAGTGTTGTTGGATAATAATTCACCCCTCCACTTT. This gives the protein CSARVLLDNNSPLHF.

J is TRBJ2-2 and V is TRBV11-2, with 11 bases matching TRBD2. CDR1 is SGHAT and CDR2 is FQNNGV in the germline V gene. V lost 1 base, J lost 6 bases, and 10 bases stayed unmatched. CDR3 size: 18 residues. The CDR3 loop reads CASSLGASGRLKAGELFF. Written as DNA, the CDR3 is TGTGCCAGCAGCTTAGGGGCTAGCGGGAGGCTCAAGGCCGGGGAGCTGTTTTTT.

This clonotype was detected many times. The CDR3 coding sequence is TGCAGCGTAGCTACTAGCGGGAGAGGAGATACGCAGTATTTT. It specifies CSVATSGRGDTQYF. V usage is TRBV29-1 and J usage is TRBJ2-3, with TRBD2 matching 11 bases. V shed 6 bases and J 5 bases; nucleotides not matched to a gene: 7. Germline values: CDR1 SQVTM, CDR2 ANQGSEA. The CDR3 extends over 14 amino acids.

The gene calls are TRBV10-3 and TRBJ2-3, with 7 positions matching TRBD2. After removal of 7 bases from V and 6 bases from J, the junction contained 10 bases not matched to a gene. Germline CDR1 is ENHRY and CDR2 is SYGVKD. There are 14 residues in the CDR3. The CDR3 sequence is CAITLGRAGDTQYF. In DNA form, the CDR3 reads TGTGCCATCACGCTGGGGAGGGCCGGCGATACGCAGTATTTT.

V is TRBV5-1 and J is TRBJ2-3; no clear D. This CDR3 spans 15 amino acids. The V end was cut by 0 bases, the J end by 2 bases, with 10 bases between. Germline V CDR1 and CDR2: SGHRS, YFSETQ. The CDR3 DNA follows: TGCGCCAGCAGCTTGGCCGCGGCTCACACAGATACGCAGTATTTT. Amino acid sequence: CASSLAAAHTDTQYF.

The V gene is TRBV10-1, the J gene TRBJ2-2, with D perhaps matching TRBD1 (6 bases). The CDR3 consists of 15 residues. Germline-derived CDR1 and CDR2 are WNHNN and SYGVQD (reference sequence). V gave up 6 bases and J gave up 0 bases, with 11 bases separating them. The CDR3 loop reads CASSAAGANTGELFF. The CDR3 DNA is TGCGCCAGCAGCGCCGCAGGGGCGAACACCGGGGAGCTGTTTTTT.

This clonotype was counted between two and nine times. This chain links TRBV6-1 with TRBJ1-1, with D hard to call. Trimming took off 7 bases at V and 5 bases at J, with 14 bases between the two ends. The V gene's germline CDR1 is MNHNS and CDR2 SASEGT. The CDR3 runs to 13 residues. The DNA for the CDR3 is TGTGCCAGCACCCCCACGATCGGGACTGAAGCTTTCTTT. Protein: CASTPTIGTEAFF.

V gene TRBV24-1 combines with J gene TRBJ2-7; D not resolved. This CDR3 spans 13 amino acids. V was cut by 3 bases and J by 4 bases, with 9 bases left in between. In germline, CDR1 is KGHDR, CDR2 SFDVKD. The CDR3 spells CATSDPLGYEQYF. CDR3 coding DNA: TGTGCCACCAGTGATCCCCTCGGGTACGAGCAGTACTTC.

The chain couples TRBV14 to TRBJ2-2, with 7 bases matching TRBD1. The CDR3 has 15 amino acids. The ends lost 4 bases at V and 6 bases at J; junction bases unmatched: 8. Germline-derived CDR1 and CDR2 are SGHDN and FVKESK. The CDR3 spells CASSRDRSRAGELFF. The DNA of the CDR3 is TGTGCCAGCAGCCGGGACAGATCGCGGGCCGGGGAGCTGTTTTTT.

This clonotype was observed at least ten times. CDR3: CASSPSPGFGYEQYF. The CDR3 nucleotides are TGCGCCAGCAGCCCCTCTCCGGGTTTTGGCTACGAGCAGTACTTC. The rearrangement uses TRBV4-3 and TRBJ2-7; D is unclear. This CDR3 region has 15 residues. Germline V gene data show CDR1 as LGHNA and CDR2 as YSLEER. The V end was cut by 4 bases, the J end by 3 bases, with 16 bases between.

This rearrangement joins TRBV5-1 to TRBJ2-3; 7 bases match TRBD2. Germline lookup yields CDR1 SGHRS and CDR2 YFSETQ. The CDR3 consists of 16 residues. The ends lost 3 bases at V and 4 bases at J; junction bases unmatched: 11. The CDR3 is CASSSGRGGRPDTQYF. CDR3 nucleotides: TGCGCCAGCAGCTCGGGGAGGGGCGGGAGACCAGATACGCAGTATTTT.

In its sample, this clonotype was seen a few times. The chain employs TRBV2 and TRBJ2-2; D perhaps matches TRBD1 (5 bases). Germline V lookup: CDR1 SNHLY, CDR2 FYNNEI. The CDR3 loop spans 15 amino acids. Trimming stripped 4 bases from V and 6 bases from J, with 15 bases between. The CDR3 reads CASSVAGSYAGELFF. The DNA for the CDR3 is TGTGCCAGCAGTGTTGCAGGGTCGTACGCCGGGGAGCTGTTTTTT. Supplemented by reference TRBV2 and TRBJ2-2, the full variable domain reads EPEVTQTPSHQVTQMGQEVILRCVPISNHLYFYWYRQILGQKVEFLVSFYNNEISEKSEIFDDQFSVERPDGSNFTLKIRSTKLEDSAMYFCASSVAGSYAGELFFGEGSRLTVL.

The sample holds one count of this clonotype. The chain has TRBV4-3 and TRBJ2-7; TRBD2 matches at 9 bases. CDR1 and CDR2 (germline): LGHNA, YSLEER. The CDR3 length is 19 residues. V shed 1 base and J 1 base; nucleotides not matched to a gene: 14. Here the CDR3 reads CASSQVLSVASGMSYEQYF. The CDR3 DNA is TGCGCCAGCAGCCAAGTTCTGTCGGTGGCTAGCGGGATGTCCTACGAGCAGTACTTC.

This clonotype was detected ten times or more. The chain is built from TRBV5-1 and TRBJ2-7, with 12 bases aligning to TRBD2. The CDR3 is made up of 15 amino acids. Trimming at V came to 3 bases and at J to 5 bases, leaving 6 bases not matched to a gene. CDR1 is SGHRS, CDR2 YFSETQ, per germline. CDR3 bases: TGCGCCAGCAGCTCCCGACTAGCGGGAGTCGACGAGCAGTACTTC. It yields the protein CASSSRLAGVDEQYF.

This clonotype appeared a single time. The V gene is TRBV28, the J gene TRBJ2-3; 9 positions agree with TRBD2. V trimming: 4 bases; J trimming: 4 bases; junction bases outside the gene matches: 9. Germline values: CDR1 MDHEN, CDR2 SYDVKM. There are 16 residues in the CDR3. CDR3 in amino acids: CASSSVSGGRADTQYF. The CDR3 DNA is TGTGCCAGCAGTTCCGTAAGCGGGGGGAGGGCAGATACGCAGTATTTT.